Below, 22 T cell receptor beta chains from the same sample are listed, as sequenced in a study of identical twins (dated by TCRdb to about 2016). Libraries were constructed by 5' RACE. Sequencing instrument: Illumina HiSeq 2000. TCRdb trimmed the raw reads at Q25, called clones with MiXCR and kept productive beta chains. Each entry merges the rows of one CDR3 protein and shows their most common DNA and genes. The sample has under 500,000 distinct CDR3 sequences on record, roughly an eighth of them singletons. The biggest ten clones account for more than 0.8% of the sample. The data were also submitted as part of a second study, on yellow fever vaccine responses in identical twins.

Sequencing was performed on CD4+ T cells sorted from blood. The receptors stem from a woman younger than 35 in good health.

This chain's CDR3 is CASSRRSRPETEQYF. CDR3 coding DNA: TGTGCCAGCAGCCGCAGGTCAAGGCCTGAAACCGAGCAGTACTTC. V usage is TRBV7-8 and J usage is TRBJ2-7; D remains ambiguous. V was trimmed by 5 bases and J by 6 bases, leaving 20 bases between them. The CDR3 length is 15 residues. Germline V gene sequence: CDR1 SGHVS, CDR2 FQNEAQ.

This clonotype turned up a few times. The chain links TRBV4-3 to TRBJ2-5; 8 nucleotides agree with TRBD1. V dropped 2 bases and J dropped 5; count of bases not matched to a gene: 7. The CDR3 has 15 residues. Germline loops: CDR1 LGHNA, CDR2 YSLEER. CDR3: CASSQSGGSRETQYF. In DNA, the CDR3 is TGCGCCAGCAGCCAATCAGGGGGCTCGAGGGAGACCCAGTACTTC.

This clonotype occurred many times. The chain has TRBV19 and TRBJ2-6; D remains ambiguous. CDR3 size: 15 residues. Trimming took off 3 bases at V and 1 base at J, with 7 bases between the two ends. Germline V gives CDR1 LNHDA, CDR2 SQIVND (reference sequence). The CDR3 DNA reads as TGTGCCAGTAGTATCCTCTGGTCTGGGGCCAACGTCCTGACTTTC. Its protein product is CASSILWSGANVLTF.

A few counts support this clonotype. This chain joins TRBV24-1 and TRBJ2-2, with D hard to call. Germline V CDR1 and CDR2: KGHDR, SFDVKD. The CDR3 is made up of 12 amino acids. The germline V and J ends were trimmed by 5 bases and 5 bases, with 5 bases remaining between them. The CDR3 DNA is TGTGCCACCAGTGTGGGGACCGGGGAGCTGTTTTTT. It specifies CATSVGTGELFF.

V usage is TRBV20-1 and J usage is TRBJ2-7; a possible D gene is TRBD1 (6 bases). Trimming left V 2 bases short and J 5 bases short, with 7 bases between. Germline assignment: CDR1 DFQATT and CDR2 SNEGSKA (reference sequence). This CDR3 has 11 residues. The CDR3 protein is CSARQGNEQYF. For the CDR3, the DNA is TGCAGTGCTAGACAGGGGAACGAGCAGTACTTC.

The rearrangement uses TRBV28 and TRBJ2-7; D is possibly TRBD1 (5 bases). There are 14 residues in the CDR3. CDR1 is MDHEN, CDR2 SYDVKM, per germline. The V gene lost 6 bases and the J gene lost 6 bases, with 18 bases spanning the gap. The CDR3 loop is CASRRGENVGEQYF. DNA for the CDR3: TGTGCCAGCAGAAGGGGTGAGAATGTAGGCGAGCAGTACTTC.

This clonotype was counted a few times. The chain has TRBV20-1 and TRBJ2-7; 12 bases map to TRBD2. With 6 bases clipped from V and 6 bases from J, the junction kept 6 bases outside the gene matches. Germline V CDR1 and CDR2: DFQATT, SNEGSKA (reference sequence). The CDR3 extends over 13 amino acids. Written as DNA, the CDR3 is TGCAGTGCAGGGACTAGCGGGTTAACCGAGCAGTACTTC. Translating gives CSAGTSGLTEQYF.

The chain uses TRBV6-1 and TRBJ2-3, with unresolved D. Trimming left V 6 bases short and J 0 bases short, with 10 bases between. The CDR3 has 14 amino acids. Germline CDR1 and CDR2: MNHNS and SASEGT. CDR3 DNA sequence: TGTGCCAGCAGAAACGGCGGAAGCACAGATACGCAGTATTTT. Translating it yields CASRNGGSTDTQYF.

The chain couples TRBV3-1 to TRBJ2-7; TRBD1 aligns across 8 bases. Germline V CDR1 and CDR2: LGHDT, YNNKEL (reference sequence). Unmatched junction bases numbered 5, after V lost 3 bases and J lost 1 base. This CDR3 contains 15 residues. The CDR3 DNA is TGTGCCAGCAGCCATCTTGGACAGGGATCCTACGAGCAGTACTTC. As protein: CASSHLGQGSYEQYF.

This clonotype was counted only a few times. The rearrangement joins TRBV20-1 to TRBJ2-3; D might be TRBD2 (6 bases). The V gene lost 3 bases and the J gene lost 2 bases, with 18 bases spanning the gap. The germline V gene has CDR1 DFQATT and CDR2 SNEGSKA (reference sequence). The CDR3 has 16 amino acids. The CDR3 protein is CSARLTGEEVTDTQYF. The CDR3 DNA reads as TGCAGTGCTAGGTTGACGGGAGAAGAGGTCACAGATACGCAGTATTTT.

J is TRBJ1-5 and V is TRBV12-3 or TRBV12-4, with D possibly TRBD1 on 6 matching bases. Trimming stripped 6 bases from V and 6 bases from J, with 15 bases between. CDR3 length equals 14 residues. The CDR3 sequence: CASRKAGGSQPQHF. The DNA of the CDR3 is TGTGCCAGCAGGAAAGCGGGGGGCAGTCAGCCCCAGCATTTT.

This chain links TRBV12-3 or TRBV12-4 with TRBJ2-3; D is unresolved. Trimming removed 3 bases from V and 2 bases from J, with 9 bases in between. The CDR3 is 14 amino acids. The CDR3 here is CASSLFRSTDTQYF. The CDR3 DNA reads TGTGCCAGCAGTTTGTTCAGGTCCACAGATACGCAGTATTTT.

Only a few counts were recorded for this clonotype. The V and J genes are TRBV5-6 and TRBJ1-1; D perhaps matches TRBD1 (5 bases). Germline loops: CDR1 SGHDT, CDR2 YYEEEE. CDR3 length: 14 residues. Trimming stripped 4 bases from V and 4 bases from J, with 14 bases between. CDR3 nucleotide sequence: TGTGCCAGCAGCCCATGGGGGGGTTTCACTGAAGCTTTCTTT. Amino acids: CASSPWGGFTEAFF.

This CDR3 reads CASNLDNSGANVLTF. The CDR3 DNA reads TGTGCCAGCAACCTTGACAACTCTGGGGCCAACGTCCTGACTTTC. V and J are TRBV28 and TRBJ2-6; D is uncertain. Germline assignment: CDR1 MDHEN and CDR2 SYDVKM. This CDR3 is built from 15 residues. Trimming took 7 bases from V and 0 from J, leaving 10 bases between them.

This clonotype was counted a few times. The CDR3 loop is CASSSNRDSHATNVLTF. Written as DNA, the CDR3 is TGTGCCAGCAGTTCGAACCGGGACAGCCACGCGACCAACGTCCTGACTTTC. V gene TRBV12-3 or TRBV12-4 combines with J gene TRBJ2-6; the match to TRBD1 covers 7 bases. Losses at the gene ends were 4 bases for V and 8 bases for J; bases not matched to a gene: 14. The CDR3 is 17 amino acids.

This clonotype came up many times. The chain couples TRBV5-6 to TRBJ1-4; the match to TRBD1 covers 7 bases. Germline lookup yields CDR1 SGHDT and CDR2 YYEEEE. The CDR3 runs 13 residues. J lost 15 bases, V lost 1 base, and 9 bases had no gene match. The CDR3 coding sequence is TGTGCCAGCAGCTTGAACTCCAGGGACAGCGTGTTTTTT. The encoded protein is CASSLNSRDSVFF.

V is TRBV10-3 and J is TRBJ1-3; D call uncertain. The germline V gene has CDR1 ENHRY and CDR2 SYGVKD. V was clipped by 6 bases and J by 0 bases, with 6 bases between them. This CDR3 spans 13 amino acids. The CDR3 DNA is TGTGCCATCAGCCCCGGCTCTGGAAACACCATATATTTT. It encodes CAISPGSGNTIYF.

This chain uses TRBV6-2 or TRBV6-3 with TRBJ1-4, with 10 bases aligning to TRBD1. The CDR3 has 16 amino acids. From germline, CDR1 is MNHEY and CDR2 SVGEGT. After removal of 2 bases from V and 0 bases from J, the junction contained 0 bases not matched to a gene. For the CDR3, the DNA is TGTGCCAGCAGTTACGGACAGGGGGCAACTAATGAAAAACTGTTTTTT. It is translated as CASSYGQGATNEKLFF.

V gene TRBV5-1 combines with J gene TRBJ2-5; the match to TRBD2 covers 10 bases. The CDR3 spans 16 residues. CDR1 and CDR2 from the germline V gene are SGHRS and YFSETQ. V shed 0 bases and J 2 bases; nucleotides not matched to a gene: 4. The CDR3 bases are TGCGCCAGCAGCTTGGGTACTAGCGGGGCACAAGAGACCCAGTACTTC. Its protein product is CASSLGTSGAQETQYF. The full variable domain, rest sourced from reference TRBV5-1 and TRBJ2-5, is KAGVTQTPRYLIKTRGQQVTLSCSPISGHRSVSWYQQTPGQGLQFLFEYFSETQRNKGNFPGRFSGRQFSNSRSEMNVSTLELGDSALYLCASSLGTSGAQETQYFGPGTRLLVL.

This CDR3 is CASGGGINTGELFF. CDR3 sequence (DNA): TGTGCCAGCGGGGGGGGGATAAACACCGGGGAGCTGTTTTTT. The chain uses TRBV12-3 or TRBV12-4 and TRBJ2-2; 7 nucleotides match TRBD2. V lost 8 bases and J lost 2; bases outside the gene matches: 5. The CDR3 totals 14 residues.

In its sample, this clonotype was seen a few times. The chain carries TRBV28 and TRBJ2-2, with D perhaps assigned TRBD1 or TRBD2 (5 bases each). Germline V CDR1 and CDR2: MDHEN, SYDVKM. The germline V and J ends were trimmed by 3 bases and 4 bases, with 12 bases remaining between them. The CDR3 length is 15 residues. DNA of the CDR3: TGTGCCAGCAGTTTTCCAGGGACGAGCACCGGGGAGCTGTTTTTT. As protein: CASSFPGTSTGELFF.

The chain carries TRBV11-2 and TRBJ2-5; D remains ambiguous. The CDR3 is 17 residues long. CDR1 is SGHAT and CDR2 is FQNNGV in the germline V gene. The V end was cut by 7 bases, the J end by 1 base, with 22 bases between. CDR3 nucleotide sequence: TGTGCCAGCAAAACCCCCACCCAGCAGTGGACCCAAGAGACCCAGTACTTC. Protein: CASKTPTQQWTQETQYF.